The 10 T cell receptor beta chains listed next were all sequenced from one sample in a study of shared clonotypes between healthy human individuals. Repertoires were generated with immunoSEQ multiplex PCR, while TCRdb's copy carries only in-frame clones and drops some. Of approximately 2.5 million clones listed, 80% to 95% are singletons. The sequenced material came from naive CD4+ T cells from PBMCs. Described subset: CD45RA+ positively selected. These receptors originate from a man between 18 and 29 years old in good health. Some clones in this sample may be carry-over from other donors' samples.

This chain joins TRBV25-1 and TRBJ2-1; D is unresolved. The CDR3 is 13 residues long. The V end was cut by 5 bases, the J end by 9 bases, with 14 bases between. In germline, CDR1 is MGHDK, CDR2 SYGVNS. CDR3 coding DNA: TGTGCCAGCAGTAAAGAGCCTCCCCCTGAGCAGTTCTTC. Protein: CASSKEPPPEQFF. Using reference TRBV25-1 and TRBJ2-1 for the parts outside the CDR3, the full variable domain is EADIYQTPRYLVIGTGKKITLECSQTMGHDKMYWYQQDPGMELHLIHYSYGVNSTEKGDLSSESTVSRIRTEHFPLTLESARPSHTSQYLCASSKEPPPEQFFGPGTRLTVL.

The rearrangement links TRBV30 to TRBJ2-3; 8 bases agree with TRBD1. The CDR3 loop spans 16 amino acids. J gave up 0 bases and V 2 bases, and 7 bases lay outside the gene matches. Germline CDR1 reads GTSNPN; CDR2 reads SVGIG (reference sequence). The CDR3 nucleotides read TGTGCCTGGAGTATAGTTGCAGGGGGCAGCACAGATACGCAGTATTTT. Protein: CAWSIVAGGSTDTQYF.

This chain uses TRBV30 with TRBJ1-2, with D uncertain. The germline CDR1 and CDR2 sequences are GTSNPN and SVGIG (reference sequence). V shed 0 bases and J shed 4 bases, with 9 bases lying between them. This CDR3 has 13 residues. CDR3 protein: CAWSVRLGYGYTF. The CDR3 nucleotides read TGTGCCTGGAGTGTGAGGTTGGGCTATGGCTACACCTTC.

V and J are TRBV5-1 and TRBJ2-4, with a tentative D call TRBD2 (5 bases). Germline V CDR1 and CDR2: SGHRS, YFSETQ. The CDR3 covers 13 residues. V gave up 4 bases and J gave up 10 bases, with 15 bases separating them. The CDR3 DNA is TGCGCCAGCAGCAGCGGCCCTCAAGGGATTCAGTACTTC. It encodes CASSSGPQGIQYF.

V and J are TRBV28 and TRBJ1-2; 9 bases are shared with TRBD1. Unmatched junction bases numbered 13, after V lost 6 bases and J lost 2 bases. There are 17 residues in the CDR3. CDR1 and CDR2 from the germline V gene are MDHEN and SYDVKM. The chain's CDR3 is CASRETGTGNLNYGYTF. The DNA for the CDR3 is TGTGCCAGCAGAGAAACCGGGACAGGGAACTTAAACTATGGCTACACCTTC.

The gene calls are TRBV28 and TRBJ2-3; 13 positions match TRBD2. The CDR3 sequence is 18 residues long. The trim removed 5 bases at V and 1 base at J, leaving 9 bases unmatched. Looked up from germline, CDR1 is MDHEN and CDR2 is SYDVKM. The CDR3 here is CASSLRTSGSSGTDTQYF. As DNA, the CDR3 is TGTGCCAGCAGTCTGCGGACTAGCGGGAGTTCGGGCACAGATACGCAGTATTTT.

This chain joins TRBV7-8 and TRBJ2-5; 7 nucleotides line up with TRBD2. The CDR3 consists of 14 residues. CDR1 and CDR2 from the germline V gene are SGHVS and FQNEAQ. The junction had 4 bases not matched to a gene; V was cut back by 4 bases and J by 2 bases. The CDR3 protein is CASSSSGKQETQYF. CDR3 coding DNA: TGTGCCAGCAGCTCAAGCGGGAAACAAGAGACCCAGTACTTC.

The rearrangement links TRBV20-1 to TRBJ2-7; no reliable D call. Trimming pared 1 base from V and 6 bases from J, leaving 7 bases between. Germline V gene lookup returns CDR1 DFQATT and CDR2 SNEGSKA (reference sequence). This CDR3 has 11 amino acids. The CDR3 loop reads CSARAHGEQYF. CDR3 DNA: TGCAGTGCTAGAGCGCACGGCGAGCAGTACTTC.

The J gene is TRBJ2-1, the V gene TRBV5-1, with 9 positions matching TRBD2. V was pared by 4 bases and J by 6 bases, with 8 bases of the junction left unmatched. Germline CDR1 and CDR2: SGHRS and YFSETQ. This CDR3 is 15 amino acids long. CDR3 coding DNA: TGCGCCAGCAGCCAAGAGCGGGAGGCCTTCAATGAGCAGTTCTTC. Translation gives CASSQEREAFNEQFF.

The genes are TRBV7-3 and TRBJ2-3; no reliable D call. Per germline, CDR1 SGHTA and CDR2 FQGTGA. V was trimmed by 1 base and J by 5 bases, leaving 7 bases between them. The CDR3 is made up of 13 amino acids. The chain's CDR3 is CASSLKVEDTQYF. In DNA, the CDR3 is TGTGCCAGCAGCTTAAAGGTTGAAGATACGCAGTATTTT.